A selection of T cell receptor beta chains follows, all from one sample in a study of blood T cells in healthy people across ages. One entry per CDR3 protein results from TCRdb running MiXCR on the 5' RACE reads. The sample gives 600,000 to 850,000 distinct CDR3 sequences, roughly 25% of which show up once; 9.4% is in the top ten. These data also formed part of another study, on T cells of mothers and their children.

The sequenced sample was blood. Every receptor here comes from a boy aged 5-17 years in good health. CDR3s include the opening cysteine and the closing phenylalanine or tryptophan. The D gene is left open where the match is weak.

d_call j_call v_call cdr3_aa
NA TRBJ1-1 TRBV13 CASSLGRALNTEVFF
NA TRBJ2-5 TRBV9 CASSAGSGTVKETQYF
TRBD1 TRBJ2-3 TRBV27 CASSPGTGVYADTQYF
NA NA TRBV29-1 CSVGKGGAVNEQFF
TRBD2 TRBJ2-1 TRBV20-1 CSAKTSGRARYNEQFF
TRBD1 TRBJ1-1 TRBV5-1 CASSLSDRRWTEAFF
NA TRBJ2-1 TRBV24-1 CATSDSRGGSYNEQFF
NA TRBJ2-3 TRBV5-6 CASSLDPGSYTDTQYF
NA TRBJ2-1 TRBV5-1 CASVSDNTGNEQFF
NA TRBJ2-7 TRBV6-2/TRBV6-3 CASSSWGGPYEQYF
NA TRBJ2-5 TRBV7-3 CASSLGLAPLETQYF
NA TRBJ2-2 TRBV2 CASSETQNTGELFF
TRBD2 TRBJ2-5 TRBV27 CASSSGLADLGETQYF
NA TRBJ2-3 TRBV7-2 CASSWTRADTQYF
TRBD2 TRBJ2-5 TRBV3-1 CASSQARAGGQETQYF
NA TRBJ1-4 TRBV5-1 CASSPGRGTINEKLFF
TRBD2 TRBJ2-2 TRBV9 CASSLEDGRGELFF
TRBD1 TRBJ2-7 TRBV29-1 CSVGYSGTGLYEQYF
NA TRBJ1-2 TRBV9 CASSADLTDNYGYTF
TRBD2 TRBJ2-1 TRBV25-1 CASSDPTWGEGTYNEQFF
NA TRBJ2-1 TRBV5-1 CASSGEDTGPQYNEQFF
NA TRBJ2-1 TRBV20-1 CSARDPGLSDNEQFF
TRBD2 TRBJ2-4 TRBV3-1 CASSQSGGPQNIQYF
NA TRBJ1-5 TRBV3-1 CASSPSQSQPQHF
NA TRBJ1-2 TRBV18 CASSPERGSGYTF
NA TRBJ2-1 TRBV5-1 CASSPRGPGGNEQFF
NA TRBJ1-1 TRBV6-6 CASSYYSGAGTEASF
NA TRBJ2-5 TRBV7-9 CASSLVLGSLEETQYF
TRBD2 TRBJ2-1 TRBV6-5 CASSSLRGGYNEQFF
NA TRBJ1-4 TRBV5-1 CASSPGPGSNEKLFF
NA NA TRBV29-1 CSVKPGSTYEQYF
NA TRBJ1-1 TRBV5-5 CASSWSFRLNTEAFF
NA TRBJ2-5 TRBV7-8 CASSLDPGYQETQYF
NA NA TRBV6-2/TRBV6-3 CASSSRGRTPYEQYF
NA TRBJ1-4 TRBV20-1 CSAGPRVNEKLFF
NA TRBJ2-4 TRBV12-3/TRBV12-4 CASRGDSAKNIQYF
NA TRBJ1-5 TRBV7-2 CASSLGNQAQHF
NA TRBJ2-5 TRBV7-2 CASSQNQGLLPQETQYF
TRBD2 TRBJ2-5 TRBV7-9 CASSPGLAGVQETQYF
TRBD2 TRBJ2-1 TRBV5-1 CASSLVARGGHNEQFF